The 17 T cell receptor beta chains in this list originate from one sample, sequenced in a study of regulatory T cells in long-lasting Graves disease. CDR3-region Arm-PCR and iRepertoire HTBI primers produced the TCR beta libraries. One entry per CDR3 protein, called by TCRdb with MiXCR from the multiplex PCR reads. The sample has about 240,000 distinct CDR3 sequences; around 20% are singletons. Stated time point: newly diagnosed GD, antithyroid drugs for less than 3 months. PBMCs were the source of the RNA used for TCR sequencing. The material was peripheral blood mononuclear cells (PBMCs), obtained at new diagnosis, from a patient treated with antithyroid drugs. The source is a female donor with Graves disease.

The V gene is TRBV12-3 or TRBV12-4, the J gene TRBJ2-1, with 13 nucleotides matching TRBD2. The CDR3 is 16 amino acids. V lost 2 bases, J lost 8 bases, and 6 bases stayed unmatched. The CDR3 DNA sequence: TGTGCCAGCAGTTTAACGAGGGGACTAGCGGGATATGAGCAGTTCTTC. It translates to CASSLTRGLAGYEQFF.

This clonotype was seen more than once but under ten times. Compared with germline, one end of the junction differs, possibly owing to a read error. As DNA, the CDR3 is TGTGCCAGCAGAAACGGGGGCCAAGAGACCCAGTGCTTC. Translation: CASRNGGQETQCF. The genes are TRBV6-2 or TRBV6-3 and TRBJ2-5, with D perhaps matching TRBD1 or TRBD2 (6 bases each). The length of the CDR3 is 13 residues. CDR1 and CDR2 from the germline V gene are MNHEY and SVGEGT.

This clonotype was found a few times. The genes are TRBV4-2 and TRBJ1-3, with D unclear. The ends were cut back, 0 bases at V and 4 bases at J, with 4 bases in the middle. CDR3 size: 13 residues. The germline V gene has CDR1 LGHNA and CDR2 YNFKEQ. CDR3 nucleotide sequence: TGTGCCAGCAGCCAAGAGGAGGGAAACACCATATATTTT. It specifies CASSQEEGNTIYF.

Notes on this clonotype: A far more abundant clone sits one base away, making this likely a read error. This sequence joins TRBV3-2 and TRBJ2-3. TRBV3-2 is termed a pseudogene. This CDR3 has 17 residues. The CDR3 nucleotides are TGTGCCAGCAGCCAAGGGAAGCCGAAGACTAGCACAGATACGCAGTATTTT. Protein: CASSQGKPKTSTDTQYF.

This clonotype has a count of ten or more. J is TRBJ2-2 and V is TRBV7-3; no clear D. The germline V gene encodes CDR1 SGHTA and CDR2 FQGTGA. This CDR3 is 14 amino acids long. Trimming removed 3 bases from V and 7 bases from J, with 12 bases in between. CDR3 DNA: TGTGCCAGCAGCTTGATGGAGAGGAGCGGGGAGCTGTTTTTT. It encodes CASSLMERSGELFF.

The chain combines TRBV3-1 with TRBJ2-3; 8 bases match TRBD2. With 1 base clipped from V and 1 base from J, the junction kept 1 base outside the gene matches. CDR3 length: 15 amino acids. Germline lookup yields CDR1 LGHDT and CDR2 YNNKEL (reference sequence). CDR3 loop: CASSQGAGGTDTQYF. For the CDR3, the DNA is TGTGCCAGCAGCCAAGGAGCGGGGGGCACAGATACGCAGTATTTT.

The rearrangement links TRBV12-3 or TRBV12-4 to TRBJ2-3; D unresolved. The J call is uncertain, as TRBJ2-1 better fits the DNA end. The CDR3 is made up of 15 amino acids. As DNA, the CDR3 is TGTGCCAGCAGTTTCGAATCTGGTCCGGTCTACGAGCAGTTCTTC. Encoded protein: CASSFESGPVYEQFF.

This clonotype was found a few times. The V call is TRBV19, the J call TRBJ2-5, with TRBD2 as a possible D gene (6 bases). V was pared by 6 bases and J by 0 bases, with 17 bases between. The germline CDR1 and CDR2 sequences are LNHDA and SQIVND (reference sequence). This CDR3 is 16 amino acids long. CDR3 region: CASRGGLAGYQETQYF. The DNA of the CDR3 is TGTGCCAGTAGGGGGGGATTAGCAGGGTACCAAGAGACCCAGTACTTC.

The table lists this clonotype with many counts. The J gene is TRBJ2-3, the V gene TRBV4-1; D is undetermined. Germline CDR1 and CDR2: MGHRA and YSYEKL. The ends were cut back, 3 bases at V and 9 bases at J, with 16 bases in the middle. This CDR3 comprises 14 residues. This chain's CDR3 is CASSHRENSFTQYF. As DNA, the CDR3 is TGCGCCAGCAGCCACAGAGAAAATTCGTTCACGCAGTATTTT.

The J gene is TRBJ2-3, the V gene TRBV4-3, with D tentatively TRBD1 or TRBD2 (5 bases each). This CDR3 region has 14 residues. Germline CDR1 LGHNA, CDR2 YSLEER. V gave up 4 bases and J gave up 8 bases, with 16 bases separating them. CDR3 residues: CASSPGPLAGTQYF. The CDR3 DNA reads TGCGCCAGCAGCCCGGGACCCCTGGCAGGTACGCAGTATTTT.

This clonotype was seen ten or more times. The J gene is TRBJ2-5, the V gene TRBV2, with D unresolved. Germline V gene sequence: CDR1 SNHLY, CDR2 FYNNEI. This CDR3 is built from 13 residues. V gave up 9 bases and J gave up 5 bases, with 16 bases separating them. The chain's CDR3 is CASDPSIGETQYF. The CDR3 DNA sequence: TGTGCCAGTGACCCTAGTATCGGCGAGACCCAGTACTTC.

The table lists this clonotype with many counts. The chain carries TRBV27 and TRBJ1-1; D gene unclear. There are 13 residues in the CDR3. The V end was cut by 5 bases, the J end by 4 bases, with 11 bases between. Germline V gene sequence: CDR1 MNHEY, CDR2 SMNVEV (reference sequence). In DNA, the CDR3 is TGTGCCAGCAGTCTTTCGGCATCCACTGAAGCTTTCTTT. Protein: CASSLSASTEAFF.

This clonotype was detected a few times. The chain's CDR3 is CASSRNDRGGGYTF. The CDR3 nucleotides are TGCGCCAGCAGCCGAAATGACAGGGGGGGGGGCTACACCTTC. The chain joins TRBV4-3 to TRBJ1-2, with 9 bases identical to TRBD1. Germline V lookup: CDR1 LGHNA, CDR2 YSLEER. The trim removed 4 bases at V and 8 bases at J, leaving 8 bases unmatched. The CDR3 contains 14 residues.

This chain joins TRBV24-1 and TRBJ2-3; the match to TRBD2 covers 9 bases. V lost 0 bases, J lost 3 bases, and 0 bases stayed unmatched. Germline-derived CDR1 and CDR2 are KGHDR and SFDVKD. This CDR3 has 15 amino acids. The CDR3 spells CATSDLLAGTDTQYF. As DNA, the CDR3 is TGTGCCACCAGTGATTTGCTAGCGGGGACAGATACGCAGTATTTT.

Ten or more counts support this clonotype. The CDR3 here is CASSQGRAGINEQFF. The CDR3 bases are TGTGCCAGCAGCCAAGGCAGGGCTGGGATCAATGAGCAGTTCTTC. The chain uses TRBV3-1 and TRBJ2-1; perhaps TRBD1 as D (5 bases). Trimming cost V 1 base and J 6 bases, with 13 bases left between them. The CDR3 has 15 amino acids. CDR1 LGHDT and CDR2 YNNKEL come from the germline V gene (reference sequence).

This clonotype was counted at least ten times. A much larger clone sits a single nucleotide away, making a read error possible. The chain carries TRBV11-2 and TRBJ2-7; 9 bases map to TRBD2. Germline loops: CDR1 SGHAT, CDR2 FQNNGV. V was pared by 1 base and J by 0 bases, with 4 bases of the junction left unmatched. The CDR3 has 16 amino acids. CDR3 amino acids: CASSLGRLAASYEQYF. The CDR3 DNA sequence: TGTGCCAGCAGCTTAGGTCGACTAGCGGCCTCCTACGAGCAGTACTTC.

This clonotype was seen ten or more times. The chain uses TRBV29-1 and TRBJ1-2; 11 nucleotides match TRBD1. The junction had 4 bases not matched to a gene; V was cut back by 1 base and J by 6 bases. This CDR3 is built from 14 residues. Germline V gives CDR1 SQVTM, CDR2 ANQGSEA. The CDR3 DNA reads TGCAGCGTTGAAGGAGGACAGGGGGCGCATGGCTACACCTTC. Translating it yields CSVEGGQGAHGYTF. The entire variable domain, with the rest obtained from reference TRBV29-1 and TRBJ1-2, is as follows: SAVISQKPSRDICQRGTSLTIQCQVDSQVTMMFWYRQQPGQSLTLIATANQGSEATYESGFVIDKFPISRPNLTFSTLTVSNMSPEDSSIYLCSVEGGQGAHGYTFGSGTRLTVV.